The 17 T cell receptor beta chains below come from one sample, sequenced in a study of blood T cell repertoires in COVID-19. Generated by immunoSEQ multiplex PCR, the TCRdb table keeps only in-frame clones and is missing some. This table holds fewer than 90,000 clones, about 86% found once. Sequenced sample: peripheral blood. The receptor source for this set is a man between 65 and 85 years old with active COVID-19.

The V gene is TRBV11-3, the J gene TRBJ2-3; D not certain. This CDR3 is built from 17 residues. Between the trimmed V and J ends, which lost 0 bases and 1 base, there was a span of 14 bases. Germline CDR1 and CDR2: SGHNT and YENEEA. Here the CDR3 reads CASSLDSRPPGTDTQYF. CDR3 bases: TGTGCCAGCAGCTTAGATAGCCGACCGCCAGGCACAGATACGCAGTATTTT.

The genes are TRBV6-6 and TRBJ2-7; 11 bases are shared with TRBD2. Germline V CDR1 and CDR2: MNHNY, SVGAGI (reference sequence). This CDR3 spans 15 amino acids. The V and J ends lost 6 bases and 2 bases, in that order; junction bases with no gene match: 6. The CDR3 nucleotides are TGTGCCAGCAGAGCTACTAGCGGGGGACCCTACGAGCAGTACTTC. This codes for CASRATSGGPYEQYF.

The chain carries TRBV7-6 and TRBJ1-2; D gene ambiguous. Trimming shortened V by 6 bases and J by 0 bases, and 14 bases separated the two germline ends. The germline CDR1 and CDR2 sequences are SGHVS and FNYEAQ. CDR3 length equals 15 residues. The CDR3 loop is CASRPGIEANYGYTF. The DNA of the CDR3 is TGTGCCAGCAGGCCAGGCATAGAAGCTAACTATGGCTACACCTTC.

This rearrangement joins TRBV7-8 to TRBJ2-7, with 10 positions matching TRBD2. With V trimmed by 5 bases and J by 2 bases, 9 bases remained unmatched. This CDR3 has 16 residues. From germline, CDR1 is SGHVS and CDR2 FQNEAQ. CDR3 in amino acids: CASSPRGLAPAYEQYF. The CDR3 bases are TGTGCCAGCAGCCCCCGGGGACTAGCGCCAGCCTACGAGCAGTACTTC.

The chain links TRBV30 to TRBJ1-1; 8 nucleotides agree with TRBD1. This CDR3 has 12 amino acids. Germline-derived CDR1 and CDR2 are GTSNPN and SVGIG (reference sequence). J gave up 7 bases and V 5 bases, and 6 bases lay outside the gene matches. The chain's CDR3 is CAWGDRLGEAFF. In DNA, the CDR3 is TGTGCCTGGGGGGACAGGCTCGGTGAAGCTTTCTTT.

CDR3: CAWSARDTQYF. CDR3 bases: TGTGCCTGGAGTGCCAGAGATACGCAGTATTTT. J is TRBJ2-3 and V is TRBV30; the D is unclear. The V gene lost 1 base and the J gene lost 5 bases, with 4 bases spanning the gap. Germline loops: CDR1 GTSNPN, CDR2 SVGIG (reference sequence). This CDR3 spans 11 amino acids.

The genes are TRBV18 and TRBJ2-5; D is undetermined. Trimming took 6 bases from V and 1 from J, leaving 9 bases between them. In germline, CDR1 is KGHSH, CDR2 LQKENI. CDR3 length: 13 amino acids. CDR3 nucleotide sequence: TGTGCCAGCTCCCCCTCCCGCCAAGAGACCCAGTACTTC. Amino acid sequence: CASSPSRQETQYF.

The chain employs TRBV5-6 and TRBJ2-1; 7 bases fit TRBD1. Germline CDR1 and CDR2: SGHDT and YYEEEE. Trimming cost V 4 bases and J 7 bases; bases outside gene matches: 11. This CDR3 is 15 amino acids long. This chain's CDR3 is CASSRDRVEGNEQFF. The CDR3 bases are TGTGCCAGCAGCCGAGACAGGGTTGAAGGGAATGAGCAGTTCTTC.

This chain joins TRBV2 and TRBJ2-1; 10 nucleotides align to TRBD1. The CDR3 loop spans 15 amino acids. Per germline, CDR1 SNHLY and CDR2 FYNNEI. V lost 4 bases, J lost 8 bases, and 8 bases stayed unmatched. CDR3 residues: CASSADRGLVDEQFF. As DNA, the CDR3 is TGTGCCAGCAGTGCCGACAGGGGGCTTGTCGATGAGCAGTTCTTC.

The chain links TRBV19 to TRBJ2-7, with 10 bases lining up with TRBD1. Germline V lookup: CDR1 LNHDA, CDR2 SQIVND (reference sequence). This CDR3 has 17 amino acids. J was trimmed by 9 bases and V by 2 bases; bases with no gene match: 16. Here the CDR3 DNA reads TGTGCCAGTAGTATAACGCGGACAGGGGGTTCCCCGGAGGGGCAGTACTTC. It is translated as CASSITRTGGSPEGQYF.

CDR3 sequence: CASSLVASQETQYF. The CDR3 coding sequence is TGTGCCAGCAGCTTAGTCGCGTCGCAAGAGACCCAGTACTTC. The chain links TRBV11-3 to TRBJ2-5; D is ambiguous. Germline V gives CDR1 SGHNT, CDR2 YENEEA. The CDR3 extends over 14 amino acids. Trimming cost V 1 base and J 2 bases, with 8 bases left between them.

The J gene is TRBJ2-6, the V gene TRBV28; the D is unclear. The germline V and J ends were trimmed by 2 bases and 9 bases, with 11 bases remaining between them. The germline V gene has CDR1 MDHEN and CDR2 SYDVKM. This CDR3 is built from 14 residues. CDR3 in DNA: TGTGCCAGCAGTTTAACGAGGCCCTTCAACGTCCTGACTTTC. Its protein is CASSLTRPFNVLTF.

V usage is TRBV9 and J usage is TRBJ2-4, with D perhaps matching TRBD2 (5 bases). Trimming removed 3 bases from V and 0 bases from J, with 13 bases in between. This CDR3 spans 16 amino acids. The germline V gene encodes CDR1 SGDLS and CDR2 YYNGEE. The CDR3 loop is CASSESGGLAKNIQYF. DNA for the CDR3: TGTGCCAGCAGCGAAAGTGGAGGACTAGCCAAAAACATTCAGTACTTC.

This clone was found once. V and J are TRBV5-1 and TRBJ1-1; D unclear. V was pared by 0 bases and J by 1 base, with 10 bases between. Per the germline V gene, CDR1 is SGHRS and CDR2 is YFSETQ. The CDR3 extends over 15 amino acids. Here the CDR3 reads CASSLAAGSNTEAFF. DNA of the CDR3: TGCGCCAGCAGCTTGGCCGCAGGTTCGAACACTGAAGCTTTCTTT.

The chain has TRBV9 and TRBJ2-2; D is uncertain. This CDR3 region has 13 residues. V shed 0 bases and J shed 5 bases, with 5 bases lying between them. Per germline, CDR1 SGDLS and CDR2 YYNGEE. CDR3 sequence reads: CASSVGLTGELFF. The DNA for the CDR3 is TGTGCCAGCAGCGTAGGGCTGACCGGGGAGCTGTTTTTT.

The J gene is TRBJ1-1, the V gene TRBV5-1; weak D call: TRBD1 (5 bases). The CDR3 covers 14 residues. V was cut by 4 bases and J by 3 bases, with 13 bases left in between. Germline V CDR1 and CDR2: SGHRS, YFSETQ. CDR3 DNA: TGCGCCAGCAGCCAACTCGGGGGGGACACTGAAGCTTTCTTT. Protein: CASSQLGGDTEAFF.

The V gene is TRBV5-4, the J gene TRBJ1-4; 7 nucleotides match TRBD1. There are 13 residues in the CDR3. Looked up from germline, CDR1 is SGHNT and CDR2 is YYREEE (reference sequence). J was trimmed by 8 bases and V by 9 bases; bases with no gene match: 10. The CDR3 loop is CATHPQGGEKLFF. CDR3 sequence (DNA): TGTGCCACCCACCCCCAGGGGGGAGAAAAACTGTTTTTT.